Each of the 22 T cell receptor beta chains below was sequenced from the same sample in a study of cytomegalovirus exposure and HLA in healthy donors. In the PCR, 60 Vbeta and 13 Jbeta primers were used. Data came from immunoSEQ multiplex PCR; TCRdb stores just in-frame clones and leaves some out. The sample lists under 250,000 clones, around 80% occurring once. The sample comprised PBMCs. Receptors originate from a young man in good health and CMV-seronegative.

This sequence joins TRBV6-5 and TRBJ2-1; 7 bases align to TRBD2. CDR3 size: 15 residues. Germline V CDR1 and CDR2: MNHEY, SVGAGI. V shed 0 bases and J 4 bases; nucleotides not matched to a gene: 3. In DNA, the CDR3 is TGTGCCAGCAGTTACTCGGCGGGAGCGTACAATGAGCAGTTCTTC. Its protein is CASSYSAGAYNEQFF.

The CDR3 protein is CASSPRQGEEKLFF. CDR3 bases: TGTGCCAGCAGTCCGAGACAGGGGGAAGAAAAACTGTTTTTT. The chain couples TRBV27 to TRBJ1-4; TRBD1 aligns across 9 bases. In germline, CDR1 is MNHEY, CDR2 SMNVEV (reference sequence). The V and J ends lost 5 bases and 8 bases, in that order; junction bases with no gene match: 6. The CDR3 is 14 amino acids.

This clone was counted many times. The chain joins TRBV28 to TRBJ1-4; D ambiguous. Per the germline V gene, CDR1 is MDHEN and CDR2 is SYDVKM. With 5 bases removed from V and 10 bases from J, the gap between germline ends came to 8 bases. CDR3 length equals 11 residues. CDR3 amino acids: CASSATRKLFF. CDR3 nucleotide sequence: TGTGCCAGCAGTGCGACACGAAAACTGTTTTTT.

The chain uses TRBV28 and TRBJ2-2; 10 positions agree with TRBD2. The CDR3 runs 16 residues. The V gene's germline CDR1 is MDHEN and CDR2 SYDVKM. J gave up 1 base and V 6 bases, and 5 bases lay outside the gene matches. The CDR3 protein is CASRSGLAVNTGELFF. The CDR3 nucleotides read TGTGCCAGCAGAAGCGGACTAGCGGTGAACACCGGGGAGCTGTTTTTT.

This chain uses TRBV7-3 with TRBJ2-5; 12 bases fit TRBD2. Trimming removed 4 bases from V and 4 bases from J; junction bases left unmatched: 1. This CDR3 is 14 amino acids long. The germline gives CDR1 SGHTA, CDR2 FQGTGA. DNA for the CDR3: TGTGCCAGCAGCTCGGGACTAGCGGGAGAGACCCAGTACTTC. Amino acids: CASSSGLAGETQYF. The whole variable domain, remainder taken from reference TRBV7-3 and TRBJ2-5, is GAGVSQTPSNKVTEKGKYVELRCDPISGHTALYWYRQSLGQGPEFLIYFQGTGAADDSGLPNDRFFAVRPEGSVSTLKIQRTERGDSAVYLCASSSGLAGETQYFGPGTRLLVL.

The gene calls are TRBV5-6 and TRBJ1-6; D might be TRBD1 (5 bases). This CDR3 is 14 amino acids long. Trimming removed 4 bases from V and 7 bases from J, with 12 bases in between. Germline V gives CDR1 SGHDT, CDR2 YYEEEE. In DNA form, the CDR3 reads TGTGCCAGCAGCCCTGGAGGGGTAAATTCACCCCTCCACTTT. Translated: CASSPGGVNSPLHF.

This sequence joins TRBV4-1 and TRBJ1-2; the match to TRBD1 covers 7 bases. The V gene end was trimmed by 0 bases and the J gene end by 8 bases; junction bases not matched to a gene: 9. CDR3 length: 15 amino acids. Germline loops: CDR1 MGHRA, CDR2 YSYEKL. The CDR3 DNA reads TGCGCCAGCAGCCAAGATCAGACAGGGACCTTCGGCTACACCTTC. Translation gives CASSQDQTGTFGYTF.

The chain joins TRBV28 to TRBJ1-2; 9 positions agree with TRBD1. The CDR3 length is 13 residues. Germline values: CDR1 MDHEN, CDR2 SYDVKM. V shed 3 bases, J shed 5 bases, and the junction held 1 base outside the gene matches. The CDR3 sequence: CASSFGTGYGYTF. CDR3 bases: TGTGCCAGCAGTTTCGGGACAGGGTATGGCTACACCTTC.

V is TRBV5-1 and J is TRBJ2-3; D gene uncertain. The CDR3 length is 12 residues. Deletions cut 6 bases from V and 2 bases from J, with 7 bases between. The germline CDR1 and CDR2 sequences are SGHRS and YFSETQ. CDR3 nucleotides: TGCGCCAGCAAGGAGAACACAGATACGCAGTATTTT. As protein: CASKENTDTQYF.

The CDR3 is CASSPQGREQYF. CDR3 DNA: TGTGCCAGCAGTCCCCAGGGGCGCGAGCAGTACTTC. This rearrangement joins TRBV28 to TRBJ2-7; TRBD1 might be the D (6 bases). From germline, CDR1 is MDHEN and CDR2 SYDVKM. Between the trimmed V and J ends, which lost 5 bases and 6 bases, there was a span of 11 bases. The CDR3 totals 12 residues.

The J gene is TRBJ2-1, the V gene TRBV4-2; 9 nucleotides agree with TRBD2. The CDR3 totals 18 residues. Germline V lookup: CDR1 LGHNA, CDR2 YNFKEQ. V dropped 0 bases and J dropped 2; count of bases not matched to a gene: 8. The CDR3 DNA sequence: TGTGCCAGCAGCCAAGACTCTAGCGGGAACGGAGCCTACAATGAGCAGTTCTTC. Translated: CASSQDSSGNGAYNEQFF.

The gene calls are TRBV29-1 and TRBJ2-7; 13 positions match TRBD2. Germline V gives CDR1 SQVTM, CDR2 ANQGSEA. CDR3 size: 14 residues. With V trimmed by 6 bases and J by 5 bases, 7 bases remained unmatched. The DNA for the CDR3 is TGCAGCGTAGGACTAGCGGGAGCTATTGACGAGCAGTACTTC. It yields the protein CSVGLAGAIDEQYF.

This chain connects TRBV27 to TRBJ2-1; 7 bases map to TRBD2. V lost 2 bases and J lost 4; bases outside the gene matches: 2. The length of the CDR3 is 14 residues. Germline V gene lookup returns CDR1 MNHEY and CDR2 SMNVEV (reference sequence). CDR3 loop: CASSLGGGYNEQFF. Written as DNA, the CDR3 is TGTGCCAGCAGTTTAGGGGGGGGGTACAATGAGCAGTTCTTC.

V gene TRBV7-3 combines with J gene TRBJ2-2; D is unresolved. The germline CDR1 and CDR2 sequences are SGHTA and FQGTGA. V shed 2 bases and J shed 2 bases, with 6 bases lying between them. CDR3 length: 14 amino acids. CDR3 coding DNA: TGTGCCAGCAGCTTAGGCAGTAACACCGGGGAGCTGTTTTTT. This encodes CASSLGSNTGELFF.

The rearrangement links TRBV18 to TRBJ2-3; TRBD1 matches at 9 bases. Germline V gene data show CDR1 as KGHSH and CDR2 as LQKENI. This CDR3 has 15 amino acids. Losses at the gene ends were 5 bases for V and 3 bases for J; bases not matched to a gene: 6. The CDR3 reads CASSRTGVGTDTQYF. Here the CDR3 DNA reads TGTGCCAGCTCAAGGACAGGGGTGGGGACAGATACGCAGTATTTT.

The rearrangement uses TRBV5-5 and TRBJ2-7; 9 positions agree with TRBD1. J was trimmed by 2 bases and V by 5 bases; bases with no gene match: 5. CDR3 length: 14 residues. The V gene's germline CDR1 is SGHKS and CDR2 YYEKEE (reference sequence). The CDR3 region is CASRPDRGTYEQYF. In DNA, the CDR3 is TGTGCCAGCAGGCCGGACAGGGGAACCTACGAGCAGTACTTC.

Only a few counts were recorded for this clone. V is TRBV6-5 and J is TRBJ2-5; 11 bases fit TRBD2. The CDR3 loop spans 15 amino acids. The germline CDR1 and CDR2 sequences are MNHEY and SVGAGI. Trimming cost V 2 bases and J 3 bases; bases outside gene matches: 2. CDR3 amino acids: CASSYATSGKETQYF. The CDR3 DNA reads as TGTGCCAGCAGTTACGCGACTAGCGGGAAAGAGACCCAGTACTTC.

V is TRBV5-1 and J is TRBJ1-1; TRBD1 might be the D (5 bases). This CDR3 is 15 amino acids long. Trimming took 0 bases from V and 5 from J, leaving 14 bases between them. Germline CDR1 and CDR2: SGHRS and YFSETQ. CDR3 DNA sequence: TGCGCCAGCAGCTTGGGGGACTACCCGGGAACTGAAGCTTTCTTT. Its translation: CASSLGDYPGTEAFF.

This clone was observed a handful of times. The chain couples TRBV15 to TRBJ1-5; TRBD1 agrees at 8 bases. The CDR3 covers 15 residues. Germline V gene data show CDR1 as LNHNV and CDR2 as YYDKDF (reference sequence). Trimming took 3 bases from V and 4 from J; bases not matched to a gene: 5. The CDR3 here is CATSSRRTGNQPQHF. CDR3 DNA: TGTGCCACCAGCAGCCGCCGGACAGGGAATCAGCCCCAGCATTTT.

The J gene is TRBJ1-4, the V gene TRBV29-1, with 8 bases matching TRBD1. Germline values: CDR1 SQVTM, CDR2 ANQGSEA. V gave up 4 bases and J gave up 5 bases; unmatched junction bases: 3. The CDR3 runs 13 residues. The CDR3 DNA reads as TGCAGCGTTGGGACAGGGCAAAATGAAAAACTGTTTTTT. This codes for CSVGTGQNEKLFF.

J is TRBJ1-4 and V is TRBV7-2, with 9 bases lining up with TRBD1. CDR3 size: 14 residues. Trimming took 6 bases from V and 7 from J; bases not matched to a gene: 6. Germline CDR1 reads SGHTA; CDR2 reads FQGNSA. CDR3 in DNA: TGTGCCAGCAGGCGGGACAGGGAGAGTGAAAAACTGTTTTTT. This gives the protein CASRRDRESEKLFF.

CDR3 residues: CASSTPLAGVYADTQYF. In DNA form, the CDR3 reads TGTGCCAGCAGTACCCCTCTAGCGGGAGTATATGCAGATACGCAGTATTTT. The chain is built from TRBV27 and TRBJ2-3; TRBD2 agrees at 10 bases. Per germline, CDR1 MNHEY and CDR2 SMNVEV (reference sequence). V was pared by 5 bases and J by 4 bases, with 12 bases of the junction left unmatched. The CDR3 spans 17 residues.